A selection of T cell receptor beta chains follows, all from one sample in a study of blood T cell repertoires in COVID-19. Repertoires were generated with immunoSEQ multiplex PCR, while TCRdb's copy carries only in-frame clones and drops some. Among approximately 45,000 clones listed, more than 70% were seen once. Sequencing used peripheral blood. The receptors derive from a woman of 80 years or more with acute or convalescent COVID-19. CDR3s include the opening cysteine and the closing phenylalanine or tryptophan. D genes are given only for firm matches. Clone size, where shown, is once, few, many, or a class for clones that have expanded.

cdr3_nt	cdr3_aa	clone_size	v_call	d_call	j_call
TGTGCCAGCAGTGATCCAGGGTATTATGGCTACACCTTC	CASSDPGYYGYTF	NA	TRBV27	NA	TRBJ1-2
TGCGCCAGCAGCATGGACAGCCCTAATGAAAAACTGTTTTTT	CASSMDSPNEKLFF	NA	TRBV5-1	NA	TRBJ1-4
TGTGCCTGGAGTTGGGGCAGGGGGCGAGGCTACACCTTC	CAWSWGRGRGYTF	few	TRBV30	TRBD1	TRBJ1-2
TGTGCCAGTAAGGCGGACAGGGGGATGAACACTGAAGCTTTCTTT	CASKADRGMNTEAFF	NA	TRBV19	TRBD1	TRBJ1-1
TGCGCCAGCAGTGACGGGTTGTCTGGGGCCAACGTCCTGACTTTC	CASSDGLSGANVLTF	once	TRBV10-1	NA	TRBJ2-6
TGTGCCAGCAGCCGGGCGGGGTCCTACGAGCAGTACTTC	CASSRAGSYEQYF	NA	TRBV3-1/TRBV3-2	NA	TRBJ2-7
TGTGCCAGCTCACATACACAGGGGTTGATTCAGCCCCAGCATTTT	CASSHTQGLIQPQHF	NA	TRBV18	TRBD1	TRBJ1-5
TGCAGCGTAACCCGTGGGGGGGGAAATAATGAAAAACTGTTTTTT	CSVTRGGGNNEKLFF	NA	TRBV29-1	NA	TRBJ1-4
TGTGCCAGCAGCCTATCGACAGGGAACACCTTC	CASSLSTGNTF	NA	TRBV12-3/TRBV12-4	TRBD1	TRBJ1-2
TGCAGTGTTGTAACTCAAGAGACCCAGTACTTC	CSVVTQETQYF	NA	TRBV20-1	NA	TRBJ2-5
TGTGCCAGCAGTTATAAGGGGGAAGCTTTCTTT	CASSYKGEAFF	NA	TRBV6-6	NA	TRBJ1-1
TGTGCCAGCAGCCCCCCCAGGGACACTGAAGCTTTCTTT	CASSPPRDTEAFF	NA	TRBV14	NA	TRBJ1-1
TGTGCCTGGAGTGTAGGGGGGGGTTGGAAGCCCCAGCATTTT	CAWSVGGGWKPQHF	once	TRBV30	NA	TRBJ1-5
TGTGCCAGCAGTGAATCCGGGACAGGGGATTCACCCCTCCACTTT	CASSESGTGDSPLHF	NA	TRBV6-1	TRBD1	TRBJ1-6
TGTGCCAGCAGCTTAAGACAGAACACTGAAGCTTTCTTT	CASSLRQNTEAFF	NA	TRBV7-3	NA	TRBJ1-1
TGTGCCAGCAGCTTGGTAGCTGGGGAGACCCAGTACTTC	CASSLVAGETQYF	NA	TRBV5-6	NA	TRBJ2-5
TGTGCCACCAGTGATAAGGACAGGGTCAACAATGAGCAGTTCTTC	CATSDKDRVNNEQFF	NA	TRBV24-1	TRBD1	TRBJ2-1
TGTGCCAGTAGTATGAGAGACAGGGCGGCTTTCTTT	CASSMRDRAAFF	NA	TRBV19	TRBD1	TRBJ1-1
TGTGCCATCAGAAGATACTTAGAGGAGAATTCACCCCTCCACTTT	CAIRRYLEENSPLHF	NA	TRBV10-3	NA	TRBJ1-6
TGCGCCAGCAGCATTGGCGGAGGAATGAACACTGAAGCTTTCTTT	CASSIGGGMNTEAFF	NA	TRBV5-1	NA	TRBJ1-1
TGTGCCAGCAGAGACAGAGCGAGCTCTGGAAACACCATATATTTT	CASRDRASSGNTIYF	NA	TRBV6-5	NA	TRBJ1-3
TGTGCCAGCAGTTACAAGGCTAGCGTAAACACCGGGGAGCTGTTTTTT	CASSYKASVNTGELFF	NA	TRBV6-5	NA	TRBJ2-2
TGTGCCAGCAGCGGCGGACAAAATTACCAAGAGACCCAGTACTTC	CASSGGQNYQETQYF	NA	TRBV21-1	NA	TRBJ2-5
TGTGCCATCGCAGGACAGATTAACTATGGCTACACCTTC	CAIAGQINYGYTF	few	TRBV10-3	NA	TRBJ1-2
TGTGCCAGTAGGGAAACAGGGTCTTCCTACGAGCAGTACTTC	CASRETGSSYEQYF	NA	TRBV19	NA	TRBJ2-7
TGTGCCAGCAGCTTAGGGTCCGGCAGGCAAGAGACCCAGTACTTC	CASSLGSGRQETQYF	NA	TRBV11-3	NA	TRBJ2-5
TGTGCCAGCAGCGCCTCAGGGACTGGGGCCAACGTCCTGACTTTC	CASSASGTGANVLTF	NA	TRBV9	NA	TRBJ2-6
TGTGCCAGCAGTGAAGGTTTCGGGACAGCCTACTATAATTCACCCCTCCACTTT	CASSEGFGTAYYNSPLHF	NA	TRBV6-1	TRBD1	TRBJ1-6
TGTGCCAGCAGCGTCAAGACAGGGTCTGGTTCACCCCTCCACTTT	CASSVKTGSGSPLHF	NA	TRBV9	TRBD1	TRBJ1-6
TGTGCCAGCAGCACCGGGGGTGGGGTAGCTGGCTACACCTTC	CASSTGGGVAGYTF	NA	TRBV13	NA	TRBJ1-2
TGTGCCAGCAGCCCCAGGGGCGAGCTAGACTCACCCCTCCACTTT	CASSPRGELDSPLHF	NA	TRBV7-3	NA	TRBJ1-6
TGTGCCAGCAGCCGAGGACTAGCGGGGGGGCTAGAGACCCAGTACTTC	CASSRGLAGGLETQYF	NA	TRBV6-6	TRBD2	TRBJ2-5
TGTGCCAGCAGTTACCGGGTCGGGAAGTCACCCCTCCACTTT	CASSYRVGKSPLHF	NA	TRBV6-6	NA	TRBJ1-6
TGTGCCAGCAGCCGAGGAGGTGGTGGCAACGGGGATACGCAGTATTTT	CASSRGGGGNGDTQYF	NA	TRBV7-8	NA	TRBJ2-3
TGCGCCAGCAGCCAGAACTCAGGGGGACAGGCATCGGCTGGAAACACCATATATTTT	CASSQNSGGQASAGNTIYF	NA	TRBV4-1	TRBD1	TRBJ1-3
TGTGCCAGCATGGGGGCGGGACAGGGTGAGAACACTGAAGCTTTCTTT	CASMGAGQGENTEAFF	NA	TRBV9	TRBD1	TRBJ1-1
TGTGCCAGCAGCTCCCGGGACACACTCTCTGGAAACACCATATATTTT	CASSSRDTLSGNTIYF	NA	TRBV7-8	NA	TRBJ1-3
TGTGCCAGTAGCCGCCTAGCAGGGGGAGCTAACTATGGCTACACCTTC	CASSRLAGGANYGYTF	few	TRBV19	TRBD1	TRBJ1-2
TGTGCCAGCTCACCGGGACCAGGGGGCGCAGAGACCCAGTACTTC	CASSPGPGGAETQYF	NA	TRBV18	TRBD1	TRBJ2-5
TGTGCCAGCTCCCCAACGGGGAACACTGAAGCTTTCTTT	CASSPTGNTEAFF	NA	TRBV18	NA	TRBJ1-1
TGCGCCAGCAGCCCGTGGACTAGCTCAACGCAGTATTTT	CASSPWTSSTQYF	NA	TRBV4-1	TRBD2	TRBJ2-3
TGTGCCAGCAGCTGGACAGGGGATCGTGAAAAACTGTTTTTT	CASSWTGDREKLFF	NA	TRBV5-5	TRBD1	TRBJ1-4
TGTGCCAGTAGTATTAGCGGGGGGACACACGAGCAGTACTTC	CASSISGGTHEQYF	NA	TRBV19	TRBD2	TRBJ2-7
TGTGCCAGCAGCTTAGGTCAGGGACAGGAGGGTGAGCAGTTCTTC	CASSLGQGQEGEQFF	NA	TRBV11-2	TRBD1	TRBJ2-1
TGTGCCAGCAGTGAAGCAAGACAAACCGAGCAGTACTTC	CASSEARQTEQYF	NA	TRBV6-1	NA	TRBJ2-7
TGTGCCAGCAGCCAAGACCTTTCTTCTGGACTCCGGAGCTATGGCTACACCTTC	CASSQDLSSGLRSYGYTF	NA	TRBV3-1/TRBV3-2	NA	TRBJ1-2
TGTGCCAGCAGTAGGGGTACAGGGGCCGTAACCTACGAGCAGTACTTC	CASSRGTGAVTYEQYF	NA	TRBV13	TRBD1	TRBJ2-7
TGTGCCAGCAGCTTCGGGACAGGGGAGGAAAAACTGTTTTTT	CASSFGTGEEKLFF	NA	TRBV11-2	TRBD1	TRBJ1-4
TGCAGTGCTAATGACAGGGCCGGTGGCTACACCTTC	CSANDRAGGYTF	NA	TRBV20-1	TRBD1	TRBJ1-2
TGTGCCAGCAGCAGCCACTATAAGAGCTCCTATAATTCACCCCTCCACTTT	CASSSHYKSSYNSPLHF	NA	TRBV9	NA	TRBJ1-6
TGTGCCGGAAAACAGGGAAACACCATATATTTT	CAGKQGNTIYF	few	TRBV30	NA	TRBJ1-3
TGTGCCAGCAGCGTAGGCAGCTATGGCTACACCTTC	CASSVGSYGYTF	NA	TRBV9	NA	TRBJ1-2
TGCGCCAGCAGCTTGGAAGTCGACAGGGTTAATGAAAAACTGTTTTTT	CASSLEVDRVNEKLFF	NA	TRBV5-1	TRBD1	TRBJ1-4
TGTGCCAGCAGTTACGGGACAGGGAACTATGGCTACACCTTC	CASSYGTGNYGYTF	NA	TRBV6-5	TRBD1	TRBJ1-2
TGTGCCAGCAGCTTCTCAGGACTTGAAGCTTTCTTT	CASSFSGLEAFF	few	TRBV5-4	NA	TRBJ1-1
TGTGCCAGTAGTAGGGGGACAGGGGGCGCTTATGGCTACACCTTC	CASSRGTGGAYGYTF	NA	TRBV19	TRBD1	TRBJ1-2
TGTGCCAGCAGCTTAGGGGTAGCGGAGATCGGCACAGATACGCAGTATTTT	CASSLGVAEIGTDTQYF	few	TRBV7-9	NA	TRBJ2-3